The rows below give T cell receptor beta chains drawn from one sample of a study of blood T cells in healthy people across ages. TCRdb itself ran the 5' RACE reads through MiXCR, one entry per CDR3 protein. The sample includes about 930,000 distinct CDR3 sequences, about 27% of them seen just once. These data were likewise used in another study, on T cells of mothers and their children.

The material sequenced was blood. These TCRs come from a woman in her thirties or forties in good health. Each CDR3 is given with its conserved first and last residue. A D gene is named only where the DNA matches it firmly. Expanded clones are given a class, and other clones once, few, many or no size at all.

j_gene: TRBJ2-7; abundance: many; len: 15; d_gene: TRBD2; v_gene: TRBV7-8; CDR3nt: TGTGCCAGCAGCCCGCAGCGGGGGGGCCGCGACGAGCAGTACTTC; CDR3aa: CASSPQRGGRDEQYF
j_gene: TRBJ1-4; abundance: .; len: 18; d_gene: TRBD1; v_gene: TRBV20-1; CDR3nt: TGCAGTGCTAGCCCCCCCCGGGACAGGGGAAGAGGGAATGAAAAACTGTTTTTT; CDR3aa: CSASPPRDRGRGNEKLFF
j_gene: TRBJ2-7; abundance: many; len: 11; d_gene: .; v_gene: TRBV29-1; CDR3nt: TGCAGCGTTCTTTACACACACGAGCAGTACTTC; CDR3aa: CSVLYTHEQYF
j_gene: TRBJ1-5; abundance: few; len: 18; d_gene: .; v_gene: TRBV29-1; CDR3nt: TGCAGCGTTCCCCCTGGACGGAGAGACCCATATAGCAATCAGCCCCAGCATTTT; CDR3aa: CSVPPGRRDPYSNQPQHF
j_gene: TRBJ2-1; abundance: few; len: 16; d_gene: TRBD2; v_gene: TRBV28; CDR3nt: TGTGCCAGCATCCCGACGACCGGACTAGCGTACAATGAGCAGTTCTTC; CDR3aa: CASIPTTGLAYNEQFF
j_gene: TRBJ2-5; abundance: many; len: 13; d_gene: .; v_gene: TRBV10-3; CDR3nt: TGTGCCATCAGCTCAGGGGCCCAAGAGACCCAGTACTTC; CDR3aa: CAISSGAQETQYF
j_gene: TRBJ2-7; abundance: many; len: 14; d_gene: .; v_gene: TRBV20-1; CDR3nt: TGCAGTGCTAGAGTCGGCCAATCTGCCTACGAGCAGTACTTC; CDR3aa: CSARVGQSAYEQYF
j_gene: TRBJ2-7; abundance: .; len: 15; d_gene: .; v_gene: TRBV6-6; CDR3nt: TGTGCCAGCAGCCCCGTGCAGGGCGGGTCCTACGAGCAGTACTTC; CDR3aa: CASSPVQGGSYEQYF
j_gene: TRBJ2-3; abundance: .; len: 16; d_gene: .; v_gene: TRBV11-2; CDR3nt: TGTGCCAGCAGCTTACGACCTGGAGGGGGCACAGATACGCAGTATTTT; CDR3aa: CASSLRPGGGTDTQYF
j_gene: TRBJ1-2; abundance: .; len: 13; d_gene: .; v_gene: TRBV28; CDR3nt: TGTGCCAGCAGAATAACCCCTGGATACGACTACACCTTC; CDR3aa: CASRITPGYDYTF
j_gene: TRBJ2-1; abundance: .; len: 16; d_gene: .; v_gene: TRBV15; CDR3nt: TGTGCCACCAGCAGCTCCTTTCGGGGGTTTGACAATGAGCAGTTCTTC; CDR3aa: CATSSSFRGFDNEQFF
j_gene: TRBJ2-3; abundance: many; len: 14; d_gene: .; v_gene: TRBV7-3; CDR3nt: TGTGCCAGCAGCTCCGGACCAACCACAGATACGCAGTATTTT; CDR3aa: CASSSGPTTDTQYF
j_gene: TRBJ2-5; abundance: .; len: 15; d_gene: .; v_gene: TRBV7-3; CDR3nt: TGTGCCAGCGGCTTAGTGGGTACTCTGGGAGAGACCCAGTACTTC; CDR3aa: CASGLVGTLGETQYF
j_gene: TRBJ1-1; abundance: few; len: 14; d_gene: TRBD1; v_gene: TRBV30; CDR3nt: TGTGCCTGGTACGGTGGGACAGGGAAGAATGAAGCTTTCTTT; CDR3aa: CAWYGGTGKNEAFF
j_gene: TRBJ1-4; abundance: few; len: 15; d_gene: .; v_gene: TRBV6-1; CDR3nt: TGTGCCAGCAGTGACCAGGGTACACCTAATGAAAAACTGTTTTTT; CDR3aa: CASSDQGTPNEKLFF
j_gene: TRBJ2-3; abundance: few; len: 14; d_gene: .; v_gene: TRBV20-1; CDR3nt: TGCAGTGCCGAGAGACCAGGGAACACAGATACGCAGTATTTT; CDR3aa: CSAERPGNTDTQYF
j_gene: TRBJ2-3; abundance: few; len: 16; d_gene: .; v_gene: TRBV20-1; CDR3nt: TGCAGTGCTAGAGGGGGCGTTGGGGGGGCTGCAGATACGCAGTATTTT; CDR3aa: CSARGGVGGAADTQYF
j_gene: TRBJ2-1; abundance: .; len: 18; d_gene: TRBD2; v_gene: TRBV7-3; CDR3nt: TGTGCCAGCAGCTCCGACGGACTAGCGGGGGGCCCATATAATGAGCAGTTCTTC; CDR3aa: CASSSDGLAGGPYNEQFF
j_gene: TRBJ1-2; abundance: .; len: 16; d_gene: .; v_gene: TRBV4-3; CDR3nt: TGCGCCGGCAGCCAAGATCGTAAGGGGACGGGCTATGGCTACACCTTC; CDR3aa: CAGSQDRKGTGYGYTF
j_gene: TRBJ1-3; abundance: .; len: 17; d_gene: .; v_gene: TRBV5-5; CDR3nt: TGTGCCAGCAGCTTGGGTGGTTTTATAGGCTCTGGAAACACCATATATTTT; CDR3aa: CASSLGGFIGSGNTIYF
j_gene: TRBJ2-2; abundance: few; len: 11; d_gene: .; v_gene: TRBV29-1; CDR3nt: TGCAGCGTAAGGAACACCGGGGAGCTGTTTTTT; CDR3aa: CSVRNTGELFF
j_gene: TRBJ2-1; abundance: .; len: 13; d_gene: .; v_gene: TRBV5-1; CDR3nt: TGCGCCAGCGGCTTTATGGATTTCGATGAGCAGTTCTTC; CDR3aa: CASGFMDFDEQFF
j_gene: TRBJ2-1; abundance: few; len: 13; d_gene: TRBD1; v_gene: TRBV29-1; CDR3nt: TGCAGCGTTTACAGGGGACGCTACAATGAGCAGTTCTTC; CDR3aa: CSVYRGRYNEQFF
j_gene: TRBJ2-3; abundance: .; len: 15; d_gene: .; v_gene: TRBV4-2; CDR3nt: TGTGCCAGCAGCCAAGAGGGCTGGAGCACAGATACGCAGTATTTT; CDR3aa: CASSQEGWSTDTQYF
j_gene: TRBJ1-1; abundance: .; len: 14; d_gene: .; v_gene: TRBV28; CDR3nt: TGTGCCAGCAGCCGGGGGGGGTTGAGGGGGAACGCTTTCTTT; CDR3aa: CASSRGGLRGNAFF
j_gene: TRBJ1-2; abundance: many; len: 13; d_gene: .; v_gene: TRBV7-3; CDR3nt: TGTGCCAGCTCAGGGGCCAGTGGGTCGGGCTACACCTTC; CDR3aa: CASSGASGSGYTF
j_gene: TRBJ2-7; abundance: few; len: 12; d_gene: .; v_gene: TRBV30; CDR3nt: TGTGCCTGGAGTAGCCCGTTGGGCGAGCAGTACTTC; CDR3aa: CAWSSPLGEQYF
j_gene: TRBJ1-1; abundance: .; len: 15; d_gene: .; v_gene: TRBV5-1; CDR3nt: TGCGCCAGCAGCTTGGAAGGCAACATGAACACTGAAGCTTTCTTT; CDR3aa: CASSLEGNMNTEAFF
j_gene: TRBJ1-6; abundance: few; len: 16; d_gene: .; v_gene: TRBV7-2; CDR3nt: TGTGCCAGCAGCCTCAGGCGGGGACGGGATAATTCACCCCTCCACTTT; CDR3aa: CASSLRRGRDNSPLHF
j_gene: TRBJ2-3; abundance: .; len: 14; d_gene: TRBD2; v_gene: TRBV5-1; CDR3nt: TGCGCCAGCACCCAGCGGGGGAGCACAGATACGCAGTATTTT; CDR3aa: CASTQRGSTDTQYF
j_gene: TRBJ1-1; abundance: few; len: 15; d_gene: .; v_gene: TRBV7-3; CDR3nt: TGTGCCAGCAGCTTAAGTGGGGGGTGGGTCACTGAAGCTTTCTTT; CDR3aa: CASSLSGGWVTEAFF
j_gene: TRBJ2-7; abundance: .; len: 14; d_gene: .; v_gene: TRBV7-8; CDR3nt: TGTGCCAGCAGCTTAAAAAGGGTGGCCTACGAGCAGTACTTC; CDR3aa: CASSLKRVAYEQYF
j_gene: TRBJ2-3; abundance: .; len: 17; d_gene: TRBD2; v_gene: TRBV28; CDR3nt: TGTGCCAGCAGTAGACCCCCGGGACTAGCCCTAGGGGATACGCAGTATTTT; CDR3aa: CASSRPPGLALGDTQYF
j_gene: TRBJ2-2; abundance: .; len: 14; d_gene: TRBD1; v_gene: TRBV12-3/TRBV12-4; CDR3nt: TGTGCCAGCAGGGGACAGGGGACCACCGGGGAGCTGTTTTTT; CDR3aa: CASRGQGTTGELFF
j_gene: TRBJ2-5; abundance: .; len: 14; d_gene: TRBD1; v_gene: TRBV7-6; CDR3nt: TGTGCCAGCAGTTTAGGGACAGGCAGTGAGACCCGGTACTTC; CDR3aa: CASSLGTGSETRYF
j_gene: TRBJ1-1; abundance: .; len: 16; d_gene: .; v_gene: TRBV18; CDR3nt: TGTGCCAGCTCACCTTCTCCGGGGGGGTCGAGCACTGAAGCTTTCTTT; CDR3aa: CASSPSPGGSSTEAFF
j_gene: TRBJ2-7; abundance: many; len: 16; d_gene: TRBD2; v_gene: TRBV5-1; CDR3nt: TGCGCCAGCAGCCCGGAACTAGCGGGGGGTGATGACGAGCAGTACTTC; CDR3aa: CASSPELAGGDDEQYF
j_gene: TRBJ1-2; abundance: many; len: 14; d_gene: TRBD1; v_gene: TRBV25-1; CDR3nt: TGTGCCAGCAGTGATGGCAGGGGGTACTATGGCTACACCTTC; CDR3aa: CASSDGRGYYGYTF
j_gene: TRBJ2-7; abundance: .; len: 16; d_gene: .; v_gene: TRBV4-3; CDR3nt: TGCGCCAGCAGCCAAGGAAGGTTCCCGGGGCGCTACGAGCAGTACTTC; CDR3aa: CASSQGRFPGRYEQYF
j_gene: TRBJ2-3; abundance: once; len: 15; d_gene: TRBD2; v_gene: TRBV5-1; CDR3nt: TGCGCCAGCAGCCCTGCGGGAGGGAGCCCAGATACGCAGTATTTT; CDR3aa: CASSPAGGSPDTQYF
j_gene: TRBJ2-7; abundance: .; len: 15; d_gene: .; v_gene: TRBV30; CDR3nt: TGTGCCTGGAACCAAGGGGGGAGCTCAAGCTACGAGCAGTACTTC; CDR3aa: CAWNQGGSSSYEQYF
j_gene: TRBJ2-5; abundance: few; len: 15; d_gene: TRBD1; v_gene: TRBV28; CDR3nt: TGTGCCAGCAGTTTACCCACGAGGGGGCTCGAGACCCAGTACTTC; CDR3aa: CASSLPTRGLETQYF
j_gene: TRBJ1-1; abundance: .; len: 14; d_gene: .; v_gene: TRBV5-1; CDR3nt: TGCGCCAGCACTCCCTTTACCCAGAACACTGAAGCTTTCTTT; CDR3aa: CASTPFTQNTEAFF
j_gene: TRBJ1-5; abundance: .; len: 14; d_gene: .; v_gene: TRBV12-3/TRBV12-4; CDR3nt: TGTGCCAGCAGCTGGAGGGAGCTCAATCAGCCCCAGCATTTT; CDR3aa: CASSWRELNQPQHF
j_gene: TRBJ2-6; abundance: many; len: 16; d_gene: .; v_gene: TRBV9; CDR3nt: TGTGCCAGCAGCGTAGCGGTTTCAGCTGGGGCCAACGTCCTGACTTTC; CDR3aa: CASSVAVSAGANVLTF
j_gene: TRBJ2-7; abundance: few; len: 13; d_gene: .; v_gene: TRBV7-8; CDR3nt: TGTGCCAGCAGCCCGGCCCCTCCATACGAGCAGTACTTC; CDR3aa: CASSPAPPYEQYF
j_gene: TRBJ2-7; abundance: many; len: 13; d_gene: TRBD1; v_gene: TRBV5-1; CDR3nt: TGCGCCAGCAGCATAGACAGGGGCTACGAGCAGTACTTC; CDR3aa: CASSIDRGYEQYF
j_gene: TRBJ1-1; abundance: .; len: 15; d_gene: TRBD1; v_gene: TRBV7-6; CDR3nt: TGTGCCAGCAGCCCAGCTGGGACAGTGAACACTGAAGCTTTCTTT; CDR3aa: CASSPAGTVNTEAFF
j_gene: TRBJ2-7; abundance: .; len: 15; d_gene: TRBD1; v_gene: TRBV20-1; CDR3nt: TGCAGTGCGGAGGAGAGACAGGGGGGATCCTACGAGCAGTACTTC; CDR3aa: CSAEERQGGSYEQYF
j_gene: TRBJ2-2; abundance: .; len: 14; d_gene: .; v_gene: TRBV28; CDR3nt: TGTGCCAGTAATGGCAGGGTATTGACCCGGGAGCTGTTTTTT; CDR3aa: CASNGRVLTRELFF
j_gene: TRBJ2-1; abundance: few; len: 16; d_gene: .; v_gene: TRBV4-1; CDR3nt: TGCGCCAGCAGCCAAGATCTGGTGGCAGGGGGGAATGAGCAGTTCTTC; CDR3aa: CASSQDLVAGGNEQFF